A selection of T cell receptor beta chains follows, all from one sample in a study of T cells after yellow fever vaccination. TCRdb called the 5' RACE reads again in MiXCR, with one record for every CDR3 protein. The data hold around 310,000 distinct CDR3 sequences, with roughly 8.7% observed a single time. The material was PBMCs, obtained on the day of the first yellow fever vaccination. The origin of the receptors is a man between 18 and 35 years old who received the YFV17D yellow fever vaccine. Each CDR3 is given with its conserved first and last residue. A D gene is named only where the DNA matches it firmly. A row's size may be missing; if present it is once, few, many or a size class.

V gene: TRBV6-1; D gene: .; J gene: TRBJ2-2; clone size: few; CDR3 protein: CAGGAGPTGELFF; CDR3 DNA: TGTGCCGGGGGGGCAGGGCCAACCGGGGAGCTGTTTTTT
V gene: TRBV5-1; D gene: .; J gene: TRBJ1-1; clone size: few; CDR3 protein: CASSFPTSTEAFF; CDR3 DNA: TGCGCCAGCAGCTTTCCAACAAGCACTGAAGCTTTCTTT
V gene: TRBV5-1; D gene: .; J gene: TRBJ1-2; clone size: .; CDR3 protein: CTSRPAGGAGGYTF; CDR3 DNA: TGCACCAGCAGGCCGGCTGGAGGGGCGGGTGGCTACACCTTC
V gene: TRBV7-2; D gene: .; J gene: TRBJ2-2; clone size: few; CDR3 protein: CASSLGAPSLNTGELFF; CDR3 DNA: TGTGCCAGCAGCTTAGGCGCACCTAGTCTTAACACCGGGGAGCTGTTTTTT
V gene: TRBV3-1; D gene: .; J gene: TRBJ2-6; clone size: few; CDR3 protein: CASWGGGGANVLTF; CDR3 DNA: TGTGCCAGCTGGGGGGGCGGTGGGGCCAACGTCCTGACTTTC
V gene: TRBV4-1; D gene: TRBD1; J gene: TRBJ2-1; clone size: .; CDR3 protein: CASSLRGGTGYEQFF; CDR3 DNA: TGCGCCAGCAGCCTCAGGGGCGGGACAGGGTATGAGCAGTTCTTC
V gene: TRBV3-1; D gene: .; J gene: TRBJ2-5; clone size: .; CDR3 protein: CASSQGVDQETQYF; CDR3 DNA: TGTGCCAGCAGCCAAGGTGTAGATCAAGAGACCCAGTACTTC
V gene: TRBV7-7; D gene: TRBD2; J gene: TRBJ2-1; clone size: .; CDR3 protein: CASSLGGGDQREQFF; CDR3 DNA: TGTGCCAGCAGCTTAGGCGGGGGGGACCAGCGGGAGCAGTTCTTC
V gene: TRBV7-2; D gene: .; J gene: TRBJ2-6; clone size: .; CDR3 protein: CASKTAGANVLTF; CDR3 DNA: TGTGCCAGCAAGACAGCTGGGGCCAACGTCCTGACTTTC
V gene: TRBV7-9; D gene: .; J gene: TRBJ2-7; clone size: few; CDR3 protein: CASSTRQSREQYF; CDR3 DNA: TGTGCCAGCAGCACCCGACAGAGCCGCGAGCAGTACTTC
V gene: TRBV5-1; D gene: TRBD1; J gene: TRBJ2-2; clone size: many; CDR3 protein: CASSFDPTGVTGELFF; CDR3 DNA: TGCGCCAGCAGCTTCGACCCGACAGGGGTAACCGGGGAGCTGTTTTTT